Listed below are T cell receptor beta chains from one sample, sequenced in a study of spatial heterogeneity in lung cancer. MiXCR was run by TCRdb on the 5' RACE reads, yielding one entry per CDR3 protein. Counted here are roughly 26,000 distinct CDR3 sequences, roughly 6% occurring once; the ten biggest clones make up more than 20%. The specimen comprised PBMCs, sampled at follow-up. These receptors all stem from a male donor with early-stage non-small cell lung cancer. Each CDR3 is given with its conserved first and last residue. The D gene is left open where the match is weak. The size entry is marked missing in some rows and otherwise reads once, few, many or a size class.

D gene	V gene	J gene	clone size	CDR3 protein	CDR3 DNA
-	TRBV2	TRBJ2-2	many	CASSDKGLKNGELFF	TGTGCCAGCAGTGATAAGGGCCTGAAGAACGGGGAGCTGTTTTTT
-	TRBV7-9	TRBJ1-2	-	CASSLDRHGYTF	TGTGCCAGCAGCTTGGACAGACATGGCTACACCTTC
-	TRBV4-2	TRBJ1-1	-	CASSQDYGPGSGTEAFF	TGTGCCAGCAGCCAAGATTACGGGCCAGGCAGTGGCACTGAAGCTTTCTTT
-	TRBV7-2	TRBJ1-2	many	CASSYSSNYGYTF	TGTGCCAGCAGCTACAGTTCTAACTATGGCTACACCTTC
-	TRBV4-3	TRBJ2-1	many	CASSPQGLNYNEQFF	TGCGCCAGCAGCCCGCAGGGTTTGAACTACAATGAGCAGTTCTTC
-	TRBV11-3	TRBJ2-1	many	CASSLDLLPNNEQFF	TGTGCCAGCAGCTTAGATCTGCTCCCCAACAATGAGCAGTTCTTC
-	TRBV5-4	TRBJ2-6	-	CASSPTISGANVLTF	TGTGCCAGCAGCCCAACGATCTCTGGGGCCAACGTCCTGACTTTC
-	TRBV2	TRBJ1-5	-	CASSEVHRANQPQHF	TGTGCCAGCAGTGAAGTGCACAGAGCCAATCAGCCCCAGCATTTT
-	TRBV7-8	TRBJ2-5	medium-sized	CASSLAQGFQETQYF	TGTGCCAGCAGCTTAGCCCAAGGGTTCCAAGAGACCCAGTACTTC
-	TRBV7-9	TRBJ2-7	-	CASSPPPQGGHYEQYF	TGTGCCAGCAGCCCTCCCCCCCAGGGGGGCCACTACGAGCAGTACTTC
-	TRBV24-1	TRBJ2-1	few	CATSDLSGPDLTYNEQFF	TGTGCCACCAGTGATTTATCGGGACCGGACTTGACCTACAATGAGCAGTTCTTC
TRBD1	TRBV7-2	TRBJ2-2	many	CASSPGTDSTGELFF	TGTGCCAGCAGCCCCGGGACAGATTCCACCGGGGAGCTGTTTTTT
-	TRBV2	TRBJ1-6	many	CASRPEGNSPLHF	TGTGCCAGCAGACCCGAGGGCAATTCACCCCTCCACTTT
TRBD1	TRBV6-6	TRBJ1-1	medium-sized	CASSSLGQGEAEAFF	TGTGCCAGCAGTTCCTTAGGACAGGGGGAGGCTGAAGCTTTCTTT
-	TRBV5-1	TRBJ2-3	many	CASRLGAGPQDTQYF	TGCGCCAGCAGATTGGGGGCTGGTCCACAAGATACGCAGTATTTT
-	TRBV7-2	TRBJ2-7	few	CASSLDGRDYEQYF	TGTGCCAGCAGCTTAGATGGCAGGGACTACGAGCAGTACTTC
-	TRBV28	TRBJ2-2	many	CASSPHTGELFF	TGTGCCAGCAGTCCTCATACCGGGGAGCTGTTTTTT
-	TRBV28	TRBJ2-3	medium-sized	CASIYGGTDTQYF	TGTGCCAGCATCTACGGCGGCACAGATACGCAGTATTTT
-	TRBV10-3	TRBJ2-7	few	CAIASSYEQYF	TGTGCCATCGCGTCCTCCTACGAGCAGTACTTC
-	TRBV5-6	TRBJ2-7	many	CASSLIQTYEQYF	TGTGCCAGCAGCTTGATCCAGACCTACGAGCAGTACTTC
-	TRBV29-1	TRBJ2-3	few	CSVRGDTSSTDTQYF	TGCAGCGTTCGCGGGGACACCTCTAGCACAGATACGCAGTATTTT
-	TRBV29-1	TRBJ2-1	many	CSASVDNEQFF	TGCAGCGCCAGCGTCGATAATGAGCAGTTCTTC
-	TRBV6-5	TRBJ1-5	-	CASSESMGPNQPQHF	TGTGCCAGCAGTGAATCGATGGGCCCCAATCAGCCCCAGCATTTT
TRBD1	TRBV29-1	TRBJ2-1	few	CSVELTGGVQFF	TGCAGCGTTGAGTTGACAGGGGGCGTGCAGTTCTTC
-	TRBV11-3	TRBJ2-5	few	CASSLDPGEETQYF	TGTGCCAGCAGCTTAGATCCAGGGGAAGAGACCCAGTACTTC
-	TRBV6-6	TRBJ2-7	many	CASSTSYEQYF	TGTGCCAGCAGTACTTCCTACGAGCAGTACTTC
-	TRBV10-3	TRBJ1-1	many	CAIKQSLNTEAFF	TGTGCCATCAAGCAGTCACTGAACACTGAAGCTTTCTTT
-	TRBV5-1	TRBJ1-1	many	CASSTDRNEAFF	TGCGCCAGCAGCACCGACAGAAATGAAGCTTTCTTT
TRBD1	TRBV24-1	TRBJ2-1	many	CATSETPGTANNEQFF	TGTGCCACCAGTGAGACACCCGGGACAGCGAATAATGAGCAGTTCTTC
-	TRBV12-3/TRBV12-4	TRBJ2-1	many	CASSYSDNLQFF	TGTGCCAGCTCTTATTCGGATAACCTCCAGTTCTTC
TRBD1	TRBV7-2	TRBJ1-2	few	CASSLATGDGYTF	TGTGCCAGCAGCTTAGCGACAGGGGACGGCTACACCTTC
TRBD2	TRBV6-2/TRBV6-3	TRBJ2-3	many	CASRRLAGGPGDTQYF	TGTGCCAGCAGGAGATTAGCGGGAGGGCCGGGAGATACGCAGTATTTT
TRBD2	TRBV24-1	TRBJ2-1	-	CATRGLAGNNEQFF	TGTGCCACCAGGGGACTAGCGGGGAACAATGAGCAGTTCTTC
-	TRBV7-6	TRBJ1-2	many	CASSLGSRGDYTF	TGTGCCAGCAGCTTAGGAAGTCGAGGGGACTACACCTTC
-	TRBV7-6	TRBJ1-3	-	CASSSTDSGNTIYF	TGTGCCAGCAGCTCAACCGATTCTGGAAACACCATATATTTT
TRBD1	TRBV5-1	TRBJ2-3	many	CASRPGQGTDTQYF	TGCGCCAGCAGACCCGGACAGGGCACAGATACGCAGTATTTT
-	TRBV5-6	TRBJ2-3	-	CASSRDGTDTQYF	TGTGCCAGCAGCCGGGACGGCACAGATACGCAGTATTTT
-	TRBV2	TRBJ2-3	many	CASSDRLGTGATQYF	TGTGCCAGCAGTGATCGACTAGGGACTGGGGCTACGCAGTATTTT
-	TRBV6-6	TRBJ1-2	many	CASSYLEYGYTF	TGTGCCAGCAGTTACTTGGAATATGGCTACACCTTC
TRBD1	TRBV6-2/TRBV6-3	TRBJ1-5	few	CASSATGGGQPQHF	TGTGCCAGCAGTGCCACAGGGGGCGGTCAGCCCCAGCATTTT
-	TRBV5-6	TRBJ1-1	many	CASTLIAGTNTLNAFF	TGTGCCAGCACCCTGATTGCAGGGACAAATACACTGAATGCTTTCTTT
-	TRBV2	TRBJ2-3	-	CASARGRTSRTDTPYF	TGTGCCAGCGCCCGGGGGCGAACCAGTCGCACAGATACGCCGTATTTT